Reported below is one T cell receptor beta chain. Its matching antigen is unknown. Isolated RNA was reverse transcribed in full, so expressed TCRB transcripts were sequenced. Mean read depth for naive, central memory and regulatory T cell samples was about 3.6 million reads. The assay was immunoSEQ multiplex PCR, and TCRdb's table has in-frame clones only and misses some. The repertoire includes around 190,000 clones, 10% to 15% of them detected once, and about 0.66% sits in the top ten. This record comes from a study of beta chain features in type 1 diabetes. Study findings and constraints: Patients' naive, central memory and regulatory TCRB repertoires appeared more alike than those of healthy donors. All four CD4+ subsets from Type 1 diabetes patients carried moderately but significantly shorter TCRB CDR3s.

Germline V gene sequence: CDR1 LGHNA, CDR2 YSLEER. V was clipped by 5 bases and J by 7 bases, with 12 bases between them. The CDR3 loop spans 13 amino acids. The chain joins TRBV4-3 to TRBJ2-1, with D perhaps matching TRBD1 (6 bases). Sequenced input: central memory CD4+ T cells from blood. This clonotype was sampled from a young woman in good health. CDR3 DNA: TGCGCCAGCAGCTTGGCAGGGGAGAATGAGCAGTTCTTC. Translating it yields CASSLAGENEQFF.